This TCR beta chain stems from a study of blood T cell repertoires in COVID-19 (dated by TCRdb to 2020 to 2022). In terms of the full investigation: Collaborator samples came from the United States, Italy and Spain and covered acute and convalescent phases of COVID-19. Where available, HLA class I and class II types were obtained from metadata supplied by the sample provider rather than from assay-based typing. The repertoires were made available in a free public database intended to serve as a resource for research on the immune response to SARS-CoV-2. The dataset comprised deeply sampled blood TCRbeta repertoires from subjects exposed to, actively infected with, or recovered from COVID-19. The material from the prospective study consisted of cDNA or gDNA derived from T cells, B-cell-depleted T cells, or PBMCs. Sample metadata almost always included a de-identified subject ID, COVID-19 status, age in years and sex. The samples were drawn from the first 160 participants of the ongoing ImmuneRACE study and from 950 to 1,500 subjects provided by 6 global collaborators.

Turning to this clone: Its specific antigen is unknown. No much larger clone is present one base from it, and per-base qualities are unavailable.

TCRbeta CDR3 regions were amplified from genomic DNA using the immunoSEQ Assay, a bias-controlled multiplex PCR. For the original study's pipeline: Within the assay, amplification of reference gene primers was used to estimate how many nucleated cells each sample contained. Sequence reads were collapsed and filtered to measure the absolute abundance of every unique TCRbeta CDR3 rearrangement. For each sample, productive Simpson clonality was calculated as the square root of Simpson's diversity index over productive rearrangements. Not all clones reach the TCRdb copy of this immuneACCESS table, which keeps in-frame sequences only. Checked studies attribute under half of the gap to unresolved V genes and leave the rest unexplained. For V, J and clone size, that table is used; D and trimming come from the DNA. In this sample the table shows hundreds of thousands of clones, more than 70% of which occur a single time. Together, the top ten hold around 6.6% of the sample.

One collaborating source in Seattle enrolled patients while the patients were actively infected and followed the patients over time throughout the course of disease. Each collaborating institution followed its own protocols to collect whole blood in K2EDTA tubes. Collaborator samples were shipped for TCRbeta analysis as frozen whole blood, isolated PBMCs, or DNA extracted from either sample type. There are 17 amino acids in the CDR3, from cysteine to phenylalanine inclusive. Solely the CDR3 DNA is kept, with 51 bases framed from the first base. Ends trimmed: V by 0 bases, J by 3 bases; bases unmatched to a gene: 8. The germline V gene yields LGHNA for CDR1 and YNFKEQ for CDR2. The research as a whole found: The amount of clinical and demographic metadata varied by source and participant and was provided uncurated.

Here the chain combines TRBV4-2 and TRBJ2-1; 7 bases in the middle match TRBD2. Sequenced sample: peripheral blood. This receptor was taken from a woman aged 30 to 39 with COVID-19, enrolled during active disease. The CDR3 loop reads CASSQEGGGDLYNEQFF. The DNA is TGTGCCAGCAGCCAAGAGGGGGGAGGGGACCTCTACAATGAGCAGTTCTTC.